This TCR beta chain was sequenced in a study of T cell changes during pregnancy in multiple sclerosis. The method was immunoSEQ multiplex PCR; TCRdb's version includes in-frame clones alone and lacks a portion of them. The table has 40,000 to 45,000 clones, approximately 92% seen once. Trimming removed 5 bases from V and 0 bases from J; junction bases left unmatched: 2. Germline V lookup: CDR1 SQVTM, CDR2 ANQGSEA. This CDR3 has 14 residues. V usage is TRBV29-1 and J usage is TRBJ2-2; 8 bases fit TRBD2. The clonotype originates from a female donor with multiple sclerosis, enrolled in a pregnancy study. The sequenced sample was CD4+ T cells from peripheral blood mononuclear cells, obtained in the first trimester of pregnancy. Written as DNA, the CDR3 is TGCAGCGTTAGACTAGCGCCGAACACCGGGGAGCTGTTTTTT. It specifies CSVRLAPNTGELFF.